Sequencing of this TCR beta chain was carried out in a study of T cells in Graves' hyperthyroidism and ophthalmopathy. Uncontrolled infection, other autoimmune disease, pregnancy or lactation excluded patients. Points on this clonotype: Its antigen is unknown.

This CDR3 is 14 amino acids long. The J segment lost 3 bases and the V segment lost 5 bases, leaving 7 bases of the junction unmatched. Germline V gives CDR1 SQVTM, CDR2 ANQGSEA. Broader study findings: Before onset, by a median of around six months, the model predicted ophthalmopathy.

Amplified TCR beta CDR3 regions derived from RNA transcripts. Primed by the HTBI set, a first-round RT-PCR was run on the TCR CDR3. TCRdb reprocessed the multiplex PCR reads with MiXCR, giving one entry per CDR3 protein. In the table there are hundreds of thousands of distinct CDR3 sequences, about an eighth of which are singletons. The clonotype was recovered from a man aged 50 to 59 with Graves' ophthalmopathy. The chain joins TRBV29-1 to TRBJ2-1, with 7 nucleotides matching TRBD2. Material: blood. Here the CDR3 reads CSVPSGGDYNEQFF. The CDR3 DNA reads TGCAGCGTTCCTAGCGGAGGCGACTACAATGAGCAGTTCTTC.